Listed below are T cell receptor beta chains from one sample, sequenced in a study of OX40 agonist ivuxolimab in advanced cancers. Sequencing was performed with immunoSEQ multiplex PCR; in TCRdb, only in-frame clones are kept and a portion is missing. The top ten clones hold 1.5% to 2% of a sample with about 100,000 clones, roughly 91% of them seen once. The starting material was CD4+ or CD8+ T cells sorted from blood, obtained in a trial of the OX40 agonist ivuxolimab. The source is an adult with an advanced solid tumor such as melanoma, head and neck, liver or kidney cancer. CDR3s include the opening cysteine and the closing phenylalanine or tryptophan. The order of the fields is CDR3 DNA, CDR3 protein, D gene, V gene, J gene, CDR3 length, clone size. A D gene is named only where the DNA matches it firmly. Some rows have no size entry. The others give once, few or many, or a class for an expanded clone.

TGCGCCAGCAGCCCTGAGGACAGGGCCTACGAGCAGTACTTC,CASSPEDRAYEQYF,TRBD1,TRBV4-1,TRBJ2-7,14,NA
TGTGCCAGCAGCCTTTTGATAGCCTCGAACTCTGGAAACACCATATATTTT,CASSLLIASNSGNTIYF,NA,TRBV7-9,TRBJ1-3,17,NA
TGTGCCAGCAGCCCCATAGGGGGCATTAATCAGCCCCAGCATTTT,CASSPIGGINQPQHF,TRBD1,TRBV7-8,TRBJ1-5,15,NA
TGTGCCAGCACCCTGGGGAGCGAACCCTACGAGCAGTACTTC,CASTLGSEPYEQYF,NA,TRBV9,TRBJ2-7,14,NA
TGTGCCAGTAGTAGGACAGGGGGCCTCCAGCCCCAGCATTTT,CASSRTGGLQPQHF,TRBD1,TRBV19,TRBJ1-5,14,NA
TGTGCCAGCAGACAGAGGACTAGCGGTTACACCGGGGAGCTGTTTTTT,CASRQRTSGYTGELFF,TRBD2,TRBV5-4,TRBJ2-2,16,NA
TGTGCCACCAGCTACTTACAGGGGGCAACTAATGAAAAACTGTTTTTT,CATSYLQGATNEKLFF,TRBD1,TRBV15,TRBJ1-4,16,NA
TGTGCCATCAGGGAAAGGGGACAGGGAATCTACGGCTACACCTTC,CAIRERGQGIYGYTF,TRBD1,TRBV10-3,TRBJ1-2,15,NA
TGTGCCAGCAGCAAAGGGCTGGGTTTCGACACTGAAGCTTTCTTT,CASSKGLGFDTEAFF,NA,TRBV21-1,TRBJ1-1,15,NA
TGTGCCAGCAGCCTCGCAGACAGGGGGAACACTGAAGCTTTCTTT,CASSLADRGNTEAFF,TRBD1,TRBV5-8,TRBJ1-1,15,NA
TGTGCCAGCAGTCAAGTCCTGGGACTAGCGGGAGAGACCCAGTACTTC,CASSQVLGLAGETQYF,TRBD2,TRBV7-8,TRBJ2-5,16,NA
TGTGCCAGCAGCGTAGTGAGCGGGAACTCCTACAATGAGCAGTTCTTC,CASSVVSGNSYNEQFF,TRBD2,TRBV9,TRBJ2-1,16,NA
TGTGCCAGCAGCTCCGCAAGTCCCTCTAGCACAGATACGCAGTATTTT,CASSSASPSSTDTQYF,NA,TRBV7-3,TRBJ2-3,16,NA
TGTGCCAGCAGTTTACCGAGGGCAGCTCAGCCCCAGCATTTT,CASSLPRAAQPQHF,NA,TRBV28,TRBJ1-5,14,NA
TGTGCCAGCAGCTTAAGGGACAGCTTGGTCGAGACCCAGTACTTC,CASSLRDSLVETQYF,TRBD1,TRBV11-2,TRBJ2-5,15,once
TGTGCCTGGAAACTAGCGGGAGATTCGCAGTATTTT,CAWKLAGDSQYF,TRBD2,TRBV30,TRBJ2-3,12,once
TGCGCCAGCAGACTAGACGGTCAACGTCTGAACATTCAGTACTTC,CASRLDGQRLNIQYF,NA,TRBV5-1,TRBJ2-4,15,NA
TGTGCCATCAGTGAGTCGCGGGTTGGGACTGAAGCTTTCTTT,CAISESRVGTEAFF,NA,TRBV10-3,TRBJ1-1,14,NA
TGTGCCAGCAGTTACTCTAGCAATCAGCCCCAGCATTTT,CASSYSSNQPQHF,NA,TRBV6-6,TRBJ1-5,13,NA
TGTGCCTGGAGTGGGTCGCGGGGAAGCAAAGAGACCCAGTACTTC,CAWSGSRGSKETQYF,NA,TRBV30,TRBJ2-5,15,NA
TGTGCCAGCAGCTTAGGGGGTAGCGGAGGCTACGAGCAGTACTTC,CASSLGGSGGYEQYF,NA,TRBV11-3,TRBJ2-7,15,NA
TGCAGCGTTGTAGCCTCCGACAGGGTCTACGAGCAGTACTTC,CSVVASDRVYEQYF,TRBD1,TRBV29-1,TRBJ2-7,14,NA